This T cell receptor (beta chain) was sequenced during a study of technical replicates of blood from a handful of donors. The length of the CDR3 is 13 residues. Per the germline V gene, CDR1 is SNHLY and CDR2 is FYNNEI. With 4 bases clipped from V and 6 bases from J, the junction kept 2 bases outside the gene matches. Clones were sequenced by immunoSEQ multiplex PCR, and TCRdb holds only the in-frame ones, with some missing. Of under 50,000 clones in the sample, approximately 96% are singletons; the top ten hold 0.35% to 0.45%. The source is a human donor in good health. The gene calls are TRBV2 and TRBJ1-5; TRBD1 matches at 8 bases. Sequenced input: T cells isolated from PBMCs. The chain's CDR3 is CASSAGGVQPQHF. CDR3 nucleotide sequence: TGTGCCAGCAGTGCAGGGGGCGTTCAGCCCCAGCATTTT.